Below are 19 T cell receptor beta chains sequenced from a single sample in a study of CD8 T cells in Susac syndrome (dated by TCRdb to the late 2010s). Library creation used the immunoSEQ multiplex PCR assay. RNA was extracted using the RNeasy kit, and roughly 0.5 to 1 microgram was reverse transcribed with random hexamers. TCRdb took the public reads, trimmed them with fastp at Q25, ran MiXCR for clone calling and kept in-frame beta chains. A single entry per CDR3 protein holds the most common genes and DNA from its merged rows. The sample table lists under 200,000 distinct CDR3 sequences, around 96% of them with a count of one. The ten largest clones add up to 0.15% to 0.2% of the sample. The sequenced sample consisted of CD8+ T cells from PBMCs. These receptors all stem from a human donor with multiple sclerosis.

The CDR3 reads CASSQTVLAEAFF. CDR3 in DNA: TGTGCCAGCAGTCAGACGGTATTAGCTGAAGCTTTCTTT. The chain is built from TRBV25-1 and TRBJ1-1; no clear D. Trimming took off 5 bases at V and 6 bases at J, with 13 bases between the two ends. Germline lookup yields CDR1 MGHDK and CDR2 SYGVNS. CDR3 length equals 13 residues. The whole variable domain, remainder taken from reference TRBV25-1 and TRBJ1-1, is EADIYQTPRYLVIGTGKKITLECSQTMGHDKMYWYQQDPGMELHLIHYSYGVNSTEKGDLSSESTVSRIRTEHFPLTLESARPSHTSQYLCASSQTVLAEAFFGQGTRLTVV.

The J gene is TRBJ2-7, the V gene TRBV23-1; 7 nucleotides align to TRBD1. TRBV23-1 is an ORF, with its function uncertain. V lost 6 bases, J lost 6 bases, and 11 bases stayed unmatched. The CDR3 is 14 amino acids. CDR3 sequence (DNA): TGCGCCAGCAGACCTAGACAGGGAACGCGCGAGCAGTACTTC. Its protein is CASRPRQGTREQYF.

V is TRBV3-1 and J is TRBJ1-1, with D unclear. V lost 6 bases and J lost 2, with 4 bases in between. Germline V gives CDR1 LGHDT, CDR2 YNNKEL (reference sequence). The CDR3 consists of 11 residues. The DNA of the CDR3 is TGTGCCAGCAGTCATAACACTGAAGCTTTCTTT. Translation gives CASSHNTEAFF. The full variable domain, rest sourced from reference TRBV3-1 and TRBJ1-1, is DTAVSQTPKYLVTQMGNDKSIKCEQNLGHDTMYWYKQDSKKFLKIMFSYNNKELIINETVPNRFSPKSPDKAHLNLHINSLELGDSAVYFCASSHNTEAFFGQGTRLTVV.

The V gene is TRBV29-1, the J gene TRBJ1-1; 9 bases map to TRBD1. This CDR3 has 14 amino acids. CDR1 is SQVTM and CDR2 is ANQGSEA in the germline V gene. J was trimmed by 5 bases and V by 5 bases; bases with no gene match: 9. The CDR3 reads CSVTRTGAQTEAFF. CDR3 in DNA: TGCAGCGTTACCCGGACAGGGGCACAAACTGAAGCTTTCTTT.

The chain uses TRBV4-1 and TRBJ1-2, with 7 bases identical to TRBD1. Germline V gene sequence: CDR1 MGHRA, CDR2 YSYEKL. The CDR3 totals 13 residues. V was clipped by 2 bases and J by 8 bases; unmatched bases: 5. CDR3 coding DNA: TGCGCCAGCAGCCAAATGACAGGGAGCGGCTACACCTTC. This codes for CASSQMTGSGYTF.

This clonotype was detected once. The chain couples TRBV4-1 to TRBJ1-5; D remains unclear. This CDR3 contains 14 residues. Germline loops: CDR1 MGHRA, CDR2 YSYEKL. V lost 3 bases, J lost 2 bases, and 8 bases lay in between. CDR3 sequence: CASSHTWGNQPQHF. In DNA, the CDR3 is TGCGCCAGCAGCCATACCTGGGGCAATCAGCCCCAGCATTTT.

The chain has TRBV12-3 or TRBV12-4 and TRBJ2-5; D unresolved. The CDR3 runs to 14 residues. Trimming removed 6 bases from V and 4 bases from J, with 15 bases in between. The CDR3 DNA is TGTGCCAGCAGCCCCCTTGGGTGGGGAGAGACCCAGTACTTC. It translates to CASSPLGWGETQYF.

This chain joins TRBV6-1 and TRBJ2-5, with 9 nucleotides matching TRBD2. The CDR3 has 16 residues. Germline V CDR1 and CDR2: MNHNS, SASEGT. V lost 6 bases and J lost 0; bases outside the gene matches: 8. The CDR3 spells CASSRGSGGYQETQYF. For the CDR3, the DNA is TGTGCCAGCAGCCGGGGGAGCGGGGGGTACCAAGAGACCCAGTACTTC.

The CDR3 region has the DNA TGTGCCACCAGCACCCTACAAGCGGGAGAATACAATGAGCAGTTCTTC. This gives the protein CATSTLQAGEYNEQFF. J is TRBJ2-1 and V is TRBV15; 8 bases are a match to TRBD2. This CDR3 spans 16 amino acids. V lost 4 bases, J lost 4 bases, and 9 bases stayed unmatched. Germline values: CDR1 LNHNV, CDR2 YYDKDF (reference sequence).

The chain recombines TRBV5-4 with TRBJ2-1, with TRBD2 identical over 7 bases. The CDR3 extends over 14 amino acids. Germline assignment: CDR1 SGHNT and CDR2 YYREEE (reference sequence). J was trimmed by 10 bases and V by 4 bases; bases with no gene match: 11. In DNA, the CDR3 is TGTGCCAGCAGCCTCCAGCGGGGAAGAGAGGAGCAGTTCTTC. Encoded protein: CASSLQRGREEQFF.

This chain links TRBV18 with TRBJ2-7; the D gene could be TRBD1 or TRBD2 (5 bases each). The CDR3 runs 16 residues. The germline V gene has CDR1 KGHSH and CDR2 LQKENI. V shed 3 bases and J shed 2 bases, with 17 bases lying between them. CDR3 in amino acids: CASSPVRRTRAYEQYF. Here the CDR3 DNA reads TGTGCCAGCTCACCTGTGAGGAGGACCAGGGCCTACGAGCAGTACTTC.

The chain is built from TRBV9 and TRBJ2-2, with TRBD2 identical over 11 bases. There are 15 residues in the CDR3. In germline, CDR1 is SGDLS, CDR2 YYNGEE. V shed 6 bases, J shed 6 bases, and the junction held 7 bases outside the gene matches. The DNA of the CDR3 is TGTGCCAGCACCCCGGGTAGCGGGGGGGCCGGGGAGCTGTTTTTT. This translates into CASTPGSGGAGELFF.

V usage is TRBV6-5 and J usage is TRBJ1-2, with unresolved D. CDR3 length equals 14 residues. V was pared by 5 bases and J by 4 bases, with 14 bases between. Germline CDR1 reads MNHEY; CDR2 reads SVGAGI. CDR3 region: CASSLPDASYGYTF. The CDR3 DNA sequence: TGTGCCAGCAGTCTTCCGGACGCTTCCTATGGCTACACCTTC.

CDR3 sequence: CASSAPDRPSYEQYF. Here the CDR3 DNA reads TGTGCCAGCAGCGCCCCGGACAGACCTTCCTACGAGCAGTACTTC. The chain carries TRBV9 and TRBJ2-7; D is perhaps TRBD1 (6 bases). The germline V and J ends were trimmed by 3 bases and 1 base, with 14 bases remaining between them. This CDR3 contains 15 residues. Germline CDR1 reads SGDLS; CDR2 reads YYNGEE.

The V call is TRBV28, the J call TRBJ2-7; D not certain. V was trimmed by 4 bases and J by 4 bases, leaving 8 bases between them. This CDR3 spans 12 amino acids. The germline CDR1 and CDR2 sequences are MDHEN and SYDVKM. Here the CDR3 reads CASSSHRYEQYF. CDR3 nucleotides: TGTGCCAGCAGTTCCCACCGATACGAGCAGTACTTC.

The sample holds one count of this clonotype. The chain employs TRBV9 and TRBJ1-1; D possibly corresponds to TRBD1 (5 bases). Germline assignment: CDR1 SGDLS and CDR2 YYNGEE. The V and J ends lost 0 bases and 1 base respectively, with 7 bases between them. There are 14 residues in the CDR3. The chain's CDR3 is CASSVGRGNTEAFF. The CDR3 DNA sequence: TGTGCCAGCAGCGTAGGGAGGGGGAACACTGAAGCTTTCTTT.

The chain links TRBV29-1 to TRBJ1-1; no clear D. Trimming pared 7 bases from V and 1 base from J, leaving 7 bases between. CDR1 is SQVTM and CDR2 is ANQGSEA in the germline V gene. CDR3 length: 11 residues. The CDR3 loop reads CSGTENTEAFF. As DNA, the CDR3 is TGCAGCGGCACAGAGAACACTGAAGCTTTCTTT.

The chain combines TRBV11-2 with TRBJ2-7; D perhaps matches TRBD1 (6 bases). The germline V gene has CDR1 SGHAT and CDR2 FQNNGV. Deletions cut 5 bases from V and 5 bases from J, with 19 bases between. The CDR3 covers 15 residues. The CDR3 DNA sequence: TGTGCCAGCAGCGCGCGCCCCCCACAGGGCCACGAGCAGTACTTC. It yields the protein CASSARPPQGHEQYF.

In its sample, this clonotype was seen a few times. The chain joins TRBV2 to TRBJ2-7; D not certain. The CDR3 sequence is 12 residues long. V was clipped by 2 bases and J by 2 bases, with 4 bases between them. Germline loops: CDR1 SNHLY, CDR2 FYNNEI. The CDR3 coding sequence is TGTGCCAGCAGTGAACCTCCCTACGAGCAGTACTTC. Amino acid sequence: CASSEPPYEQYF.